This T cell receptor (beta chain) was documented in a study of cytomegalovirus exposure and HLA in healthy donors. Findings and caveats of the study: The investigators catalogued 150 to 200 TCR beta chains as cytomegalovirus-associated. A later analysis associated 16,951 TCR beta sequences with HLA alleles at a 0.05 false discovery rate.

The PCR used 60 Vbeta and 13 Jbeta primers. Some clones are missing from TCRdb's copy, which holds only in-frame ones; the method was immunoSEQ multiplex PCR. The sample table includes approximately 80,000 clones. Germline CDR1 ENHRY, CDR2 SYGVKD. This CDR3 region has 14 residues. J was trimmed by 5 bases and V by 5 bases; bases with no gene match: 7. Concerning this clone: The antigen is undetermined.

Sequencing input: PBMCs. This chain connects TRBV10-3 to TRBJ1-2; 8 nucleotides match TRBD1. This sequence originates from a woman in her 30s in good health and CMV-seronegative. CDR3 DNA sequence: TGTGCCATCAGTAAGGACAGGGAGGATTATGGCTACACCTTC. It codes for CAISKDREDYGYTF.